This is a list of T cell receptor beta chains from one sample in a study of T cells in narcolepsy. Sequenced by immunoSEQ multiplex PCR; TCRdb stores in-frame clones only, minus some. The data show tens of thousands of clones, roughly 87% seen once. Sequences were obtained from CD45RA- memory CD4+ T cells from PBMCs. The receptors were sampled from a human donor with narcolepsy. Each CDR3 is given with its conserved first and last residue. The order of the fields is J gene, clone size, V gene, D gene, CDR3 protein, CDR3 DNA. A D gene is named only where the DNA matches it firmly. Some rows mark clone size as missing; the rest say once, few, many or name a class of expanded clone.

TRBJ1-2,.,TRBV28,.,CASSFGGSIYGYTF,TGTGCCAGCAGTTTCGGGGGATCTATATACGGCTACACCTTC
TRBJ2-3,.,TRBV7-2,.,CASGMTVDTQYF,TGTGCCAGCGGAATGACGGTGGATACGCAGTATTTT
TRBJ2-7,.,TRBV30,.,CACSEGIGEQYF,TGTGCCTGTAGTGAAGGGATAGGCGAGCAGTACTTC
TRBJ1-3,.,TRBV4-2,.,CASSQDQLGAEGNTIYF,TGTGCCAGCAGCCAAGATCAATTGGGGGCCGAAGGAAACACCATATATTTT
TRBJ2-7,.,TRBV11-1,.,CASSLRSFSYEQYF,TGTGCCAGCAGCTTAAGGAGTTTCTCCTACGAGCAGTACTTC
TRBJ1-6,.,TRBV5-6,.,CASSWGRNSPLHF,TGTGCCAGCAGCTGGGGGAGAAATTCACCCCTCCACTTT
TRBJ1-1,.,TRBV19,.,CASSIGGRNTEAFF,TGTGCCAGTAGTATAGGGGGTAGGAACACTGAAGCTTTCTTT
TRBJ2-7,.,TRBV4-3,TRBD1,CASSLHRGPSYEQYF,TGCGCCAGCAGCCTTCACAGGGGACCCTCCTACGAGCAGTACTTC
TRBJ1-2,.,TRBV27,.,CASRPRAGNYGYTF,TGTGCCAGCCGTCCAAGGGCGGGGAACTATGGCTACACCTTC
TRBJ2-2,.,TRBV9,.,CASSGGKNTGELFF,TGTGCCAGCAGCGGGGGGAAGAACACCGGGGAGCTGTTTTTT
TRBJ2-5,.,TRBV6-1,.,CASSEGGTQETQYF,TGTGCCAGCAGTGAAGGTGGGACCCAAGAGACCCAGTACTTC
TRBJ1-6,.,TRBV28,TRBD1,CASAGGAGRSPPLHF,TGTGCCAGCGCAGGGGGCGCTGGACGGAGTCCACCCCTCCACTTT
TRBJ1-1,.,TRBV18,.,CASSPKGSFSNTEAFF,TGTGCCAGCTCACCAAAGGGGTCTTTTTCGAACACTGAAGCTTTCTTT
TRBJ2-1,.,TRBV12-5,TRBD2,CASGLVLSRTSGSSYNEQFF,TGTGCTAGTGGTTTGGTATTGTCCAGGACTAGCGGGAGCTCCTACAATGAGCAGTTCTTC
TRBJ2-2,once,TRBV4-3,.,CASSQDGGGVAGELFF,TGCGCCAGCAGCCAAGATGGTGGAGGGGTCGCCGGGGAGCTGTTTTTT
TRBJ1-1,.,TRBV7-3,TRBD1,CASSSQGRGGEAFF,TGTGCCAGCAGCTCACAGGGGAGAGGGGGTGAAGCTTTCTTT
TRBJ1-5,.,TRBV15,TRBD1,CATTPGRTGAQPQHF,TGTGCCACCACCCCGGGCAGGACAGGAGCTCAGCCCCAGCATTTT
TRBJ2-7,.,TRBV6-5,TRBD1,CASSYRQGLYEQYF,TGTGCCAGCAGTTACAGACAGGGTTTATACGAGCAGTACTTC
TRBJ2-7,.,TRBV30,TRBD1,CAWVGQGVSYEQYF,TGTGCCTGGGTCGGACAGGGGGTTTCCTACGAGCAGTACTTC
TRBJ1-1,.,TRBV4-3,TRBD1,CASSLSRGRGAFF,TGCGCCAGCAGCCTTAGCAGGGGGCGCGGAGCTTTCTTT
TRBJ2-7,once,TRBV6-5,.,CASSPGDGTYEQYF,TGTGCCAGCAGCCCGGGGGACGGGACCTACGAGCAGTACTTC
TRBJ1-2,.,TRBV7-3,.,CASSLGQGRTAGGYTF,TGTGCCAGCAGCTTAGGGCAGGGTAGGACTGCCGGTGGCTACACCTTC
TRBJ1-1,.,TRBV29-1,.,CSVDLDGTEAFF,TGCAGCGTTGACCTGGATGGCACTGAAGCTTTCTTT
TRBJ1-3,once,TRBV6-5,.,CASSLREMAGNTIYF,TGTGCCAGCAGTCTCAGGGAAATGGCTGGAAACACCATATATTTT
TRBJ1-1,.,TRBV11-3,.,CASSFGGAPRTEAFF,TGTGCCAGCAGCTTCGGGGGCGCCCCGAGGACTGAAGCTTTCTTT
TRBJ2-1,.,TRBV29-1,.,CSVSGEGRLRNEQFF,TGCAGCGTTTCAGGCGAGGGACGATTGCGCAATGAGCAGTTCTTC
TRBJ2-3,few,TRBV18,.,CASSPLGTTDTQYF,TGTGCCAGCTCACCCCTCGGGACCACAGATACGCAGTATTTT
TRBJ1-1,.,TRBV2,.,CASSVEGMEAFF,TGTGCCAGCAGTGTAGAGGGGATGGAAGCTTTCTTT
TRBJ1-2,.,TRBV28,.,CASSARVGGYGYTF,TGTGCCAGCAGTGCCAGGGTGGGAGGGTATGGCTACACCTTC
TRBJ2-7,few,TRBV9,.,CASSPRSLGNEQYF,TGTGCCAGCAGCCCTAGGAGTTTAGGGAACGAGCAGTACTTC
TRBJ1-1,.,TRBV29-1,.,CSVARQMNTEAFF,TGCAGCGTGGCCCGACAGATGAACACTGAAGCTTTCTTT
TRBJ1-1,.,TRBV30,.,CAWSVRGVRTEAFF,TGTGCCTGGAGTGTACGGGGTGTACGGACTGAAGCTTTCTTT
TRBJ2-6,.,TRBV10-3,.,CAISESPGLAPGANVLTF,TGTGCCATCAGTGAGTCTCCAGGACTGGCCCCTGGGGCCAACGTCCTGACTTTC
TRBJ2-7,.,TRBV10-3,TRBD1,CATKPPGTAYEQYF,TGTGCCACGAAGCCCCCGGGGACAGCCTACGAGCAGTACTTC
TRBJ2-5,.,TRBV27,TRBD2,CASSLADQETQYF,TGTGCCAGCTCCCTAGCGGACCAAGAGACCCAGTACTTC
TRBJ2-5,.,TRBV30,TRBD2,CAWSLADETQYF,TGTGCCTGGAGTCTAGCGGATGAGACCCAGTACTTC
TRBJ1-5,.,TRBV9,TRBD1,CASSAGTGVAQPQHF,TGTGCCAGCAGCGCGGGAACAGGGGTCGCTCAGCCCCAGCATTTT
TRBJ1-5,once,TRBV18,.,CASSSAWDNQPQHF,TGTGCCAGCTCATCCGCGTGGGATAATCAGCCCCAGCATTTT
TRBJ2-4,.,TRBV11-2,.,CASSLEPGSKNIQYF,TGTGCCAGCAGCTTAGAGCCCGGATCCAAAAACATTCAGTACTTC
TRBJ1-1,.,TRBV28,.,CASSLSPGFTEAFF,TGTGCCAGCAGTTTATCCCCGGGGTTCACTGAAGCTTTCTTT
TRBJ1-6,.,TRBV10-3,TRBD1,CAISERTGDSGSPLHF,TGTGCCATCAGTGAGAGAACAGGGGATTCTGGTTCACCCCTCCACTTT
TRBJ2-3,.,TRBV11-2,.,CASSGDADTQYF,TGTGCCAGCAGCGGCGACGCAGATACGCAGTATTTT
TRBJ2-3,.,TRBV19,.,CASSIELNTQYF,TGTGCCAGTAGTATAGAGCTGAATACGCAGTATTTT
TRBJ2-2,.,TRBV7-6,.,CASSLSEVGATGELFF,TGTGCCAGCAGCTTATCTGAAGTGGGGGCAACCGGGGAGCTGTTTTTT
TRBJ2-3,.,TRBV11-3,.,CASSRRGYTDTQYF,TGTGCCAGCAGTCGAAGGGGCTACACAGATACGCAGTATTTT
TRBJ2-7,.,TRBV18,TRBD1,CASSPPKGQQKTYEQYF,TGTGCCAGCTCACCACCGAAGGGACAGCAAAAGACCTACGAGCAGTACTTC
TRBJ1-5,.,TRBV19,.,CASSRGFWESNQPQHF,TGTGCCAGTAGTAGAGGGTTCTGGGAGAGCAATCAGCCCCAGCATTTT
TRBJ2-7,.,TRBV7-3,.,CASSLIRGASYEQYF,TGTGCCAGCAGCTTAATCAGGGGAGCTTCCTACGAGCAGTACTTC
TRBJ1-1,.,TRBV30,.,CAWSVLGEKTFF,TGTGCCTGGAGTGTACTAGGGGAGAAGACTTTCTTT
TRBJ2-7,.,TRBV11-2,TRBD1,CASSLDAGTGDRQYF,TGTGCCAGCAGCTTAGACGCCGGGACAGGGGATCGGCAGTACTTC